The TCR beta chain described here comes from a study of T cells after yellow fever vaccination. Overall study findings and caveats: Contaminating bulk clonotypes could be abundant in FACS-sorted repertoires. A small share of clonotypes appeared in both CD4 and CD8 compartments. A weaker secondary response peaked on day 5, the primary on day 15.

A few counts support this clonotype. Its antigen is unidentified. This CDR3 has 16 residues. Germline CDR1 SGHDT, CDR2 YYEEEE. V dropped 0 bases and J dropped 4 bases, with 16 bases sitting between them. UMIs were added to TCR cDNA along with a universal primer site when it was made by 5'RACE template switching. TCRdb used MiXCR to reprocess the 5' RACE reads, holding one entry per CDR3 protein. The sample has 500,000 to 650,000 distinct CDR3 sequences, roughly 13% seen once. The TCR originated in a man aged 30 to 39 who received the YFV17D yellow fever vaccine. The sample in question was PBMCs, obtained on the day of the yellow fever booster vaccination. The chain combines TRBV5-6 with TRBJ2-5; possibly TRBD1 or TRBD2 for D (5 bases each). CDR3 amino acids: CASSLEGAGTSETQYF. The CDR3 DNA follows: TGTGCCAGCAGCTTGGAAGGAGCAGGGACGTCAGAGACCCAGTACTTC.